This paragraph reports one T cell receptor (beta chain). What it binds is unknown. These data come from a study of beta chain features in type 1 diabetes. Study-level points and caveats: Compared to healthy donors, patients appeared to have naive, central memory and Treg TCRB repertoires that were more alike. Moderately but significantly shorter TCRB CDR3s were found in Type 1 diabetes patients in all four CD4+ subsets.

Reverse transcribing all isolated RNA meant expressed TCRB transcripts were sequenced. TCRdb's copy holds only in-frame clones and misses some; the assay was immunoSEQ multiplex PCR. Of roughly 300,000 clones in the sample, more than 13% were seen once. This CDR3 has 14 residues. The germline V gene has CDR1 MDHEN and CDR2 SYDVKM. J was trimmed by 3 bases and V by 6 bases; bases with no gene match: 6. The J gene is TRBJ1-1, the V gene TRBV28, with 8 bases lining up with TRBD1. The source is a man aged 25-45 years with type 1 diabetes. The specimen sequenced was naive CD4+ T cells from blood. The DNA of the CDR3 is TGTGCCAGCAGCCGCGGGACAGGCGACACTGAAGCTTTCTTT. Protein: CASSRGTGDTEAFF.